One TCR beta chain is described in this entry. Its antigen is currently unknown. The data derive from a study of identical twins. MiXCR, run by TCRdb on the 5' RACE reads, gives a single entry per CDR3 protein. The sample lists around 570,000 distinct CDR3 sequences; 9.5% to 10% were seen once. Study-wide results and caveats: The authors noted that invariant MAIT and iNKT cells could partly confound zero-insertion analyses.

Germline loops: CDR1 SGHNT, CDR2 YYREEE (reference sequence). The CDR3 sequence is 16 residues long. J lost 4 bases, V lost 5 bases, and 10 bases had no gene match. The same sample was also used in a study of yellow fever vaccine responses in identical twins.

The receptor was isolated from a woman aged 18-29 years in good health. The chain carries TRBV5-4 and TRBJ2-1; TRBD2 matches 9 bases. Material: PBMCs. CDR3 region: CASRPYLAGNYNEQFF. The CDR3 bases are TGTGCCAGCAGGCCCTACCTAGCGGGAAATTACAATGAGCAGTTCTTC.